This T cell receptor (beta chain) was captured in a study of CD8+ T cells in alopecia areata. Findings and caveats of the study: Sharing of TCR sequences between patients (possibly for HLA-related reasons) was less clear than in mice. In scalp samples, resident alphabeta T cells of normal skin are also sequenced.

Germline-derived CDR1 and CDR2 are MNHNS and SASEGT. The CDR3 runs to 14 residues. V was pared by 6 bases and J by 4 bases, with 13 bases between. Once RNA had been extracted, it was reverse transcribed into cDNA to act as the sequencing template. Profiling relied on immunoSEQ multiplex PCR, and the TCRdb table lists in-frame clones only, not all of them. The sample shows about 200,000 clones, roughly 50% of them seen only once. About this clone itself: The antigen is unknown.

From PBMCs, CD4+ and CD8+ T cells were sorted. The clonotype was recovered from a human donor in good health. The chain couples TRBV6-1 to TRBJ1-5, with a tentative D call TRBD1 (6 bases). Sequenced: CD8+ T cells sorted from blood. CDR3 in amino acids: CASSPGDRNQPQHF. In DNA, the CDR3 is TGTGCCAGCAGCCCGGGTGACAGGAATCAGCCCCAGCATTTT.